Here is one T cell receptor (beta chain) with its context. Looked up from germline, CDR1 is MDHEN and CDR2 is SYDVKM. V trimming: 4 bases; J trimming: 4 bases; junction bases outside the gene matches: 9. The CDR3 sequence is 16 residues long. Recruited during active infection, patients (from Seattle) were subsequently followed longitudinally. This entry belongs to a study of blood T cell repertoires in COVID-19. Study-wide background: COVID-19 samples, acute and convalescent, were from the United States, Italy and Spain. Sources were T cells, B-cell-depleted T cells, or PBMCs; the material itself was cDNA or gDNA.

As originally analysed: Reference gene primers were amplified, and this amplification served to estimate nucleated cell counts. Generated by immunoSEQ multiplex PCR, the TCRdb table keeps only in-frame clones and is missing some. V, J and clone size were drawn from that table, and D and trimming were deduced from the DNA. Among some 130,000 clones listed, about 89% were seen once. The chain joins TRBV28 to TRBJ1-2; 10 bases map to TRBD1. The TCR sequence derives from a woman in her sixties or seventies with COVID-19, enrolled during active disease. Sequences were obtained from peripheral blood. This chain's CDR3 is CASSSNRQGASYGYTF. The CDR3 region has the DNA TGTGCCAGCAGTTCAAATCGACAGGGGGCAAGCTATGGCTACACCTTC.